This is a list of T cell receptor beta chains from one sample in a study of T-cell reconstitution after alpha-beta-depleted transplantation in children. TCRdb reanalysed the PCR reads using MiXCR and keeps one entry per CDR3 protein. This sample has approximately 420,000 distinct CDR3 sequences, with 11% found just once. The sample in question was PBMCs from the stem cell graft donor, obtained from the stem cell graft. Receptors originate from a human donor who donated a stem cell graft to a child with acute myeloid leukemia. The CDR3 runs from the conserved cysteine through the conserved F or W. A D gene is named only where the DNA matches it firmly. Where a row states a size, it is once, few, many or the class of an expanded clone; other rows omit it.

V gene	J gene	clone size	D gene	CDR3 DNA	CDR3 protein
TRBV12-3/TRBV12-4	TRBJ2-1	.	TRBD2	TGTGCCACCCTGGGACTACCAAACAATGAGCAGTTCTTC	CATLGLPNNEQFF
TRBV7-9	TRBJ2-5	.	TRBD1	TGTGCCAGCGGCCCCCGCGGAGGGACAGGGGGAGGAGAGACCCAGTACTTC	CASGPRGGTGGGETQYF
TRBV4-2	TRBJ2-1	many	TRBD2	TGTGCCAGCAGCCAAGGTCCTAGCGGGAGAGGACCGGAAAATGAGCAGTTCTTC	CASSQGPSGRGPENEQFF
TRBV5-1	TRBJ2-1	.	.	TGCGCCAGCAAGGAAACCACCTACAATGAGCAGTTCTTC	CASKETTYNEQFF
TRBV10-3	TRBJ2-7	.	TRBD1	TGTGCCATCAGGGGACAGACAAGCTCCTACGAGCAGTACTTC	CAIRGQTSSYEQYF
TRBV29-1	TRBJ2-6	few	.	TGCAGCGTTGACCTGAATGGGGCCAACGGCCTGACTTTC	CSVDLNGANGLTF
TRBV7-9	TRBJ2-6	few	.	TGTGCCATCCCTCCGGCACAGGCAGTCTCTGGGGCCAACGTCCTGACTTTC	CAIPPAQAVSGANVLTF
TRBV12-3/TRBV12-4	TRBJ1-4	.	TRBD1	TGTGCCAGCAGTACAGGGGCGAAACTGTTTTTT	CASSTGAKLFF
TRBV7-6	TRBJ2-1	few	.	TGTGCCAGCAGCTTACGGCGGGAAGAGCAGTTCTTC	CASSLRREEQFF
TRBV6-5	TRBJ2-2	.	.	TGTGCCAGCAGTTACAGCAGGAGTTTAGCCGGGGAGCTGTTTTTT	CASSYSRSLAGELFF
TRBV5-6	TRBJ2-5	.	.	TGTGCCAGCAGCTCCAAGGGAACAGAGACCCAGTACTTC	CASSSKGTETQYF
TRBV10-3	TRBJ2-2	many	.	TGTGCCATCAGTACAGAGGATTACAAAGAGCTGTCGAACACCGGGGAGCTGTTTTTT	CAISTEDYKELSNTGELFF